Listed here are 9 T cell receptor beta chains from one sample, sequenced in a study of blood T cell repertoires in COVID-19. Libraries were prepared by immunoSEQ multiplex PCR; TCRdb keeps only in-frame clonotypes and omits some of them. Seen here are some 58,000 clones, approximately 80% observed once, and the top ten hold about 33%. Source material: peripheral blood. These TCRs come from a human donor in a cohort sampled during active COVID-19.

This clone has only a few counts. The V call is TRBV18, the J call TRBJ2-7; 7 bases align to TRBD2. Germline assignment: CDR1 KGHSH and CDR2 LQKENI. This CDR3 has 15 residues. J was trimmed by 2 bases and V by 3 bases; bases with no gene match: 7. The CDR3 is CASSPSGLKAYEQYF. The CDR3 nucleotides read TGTGCCAGCTCACCTAGCGGGCTTAAGGCCTACGAGCAGTACTTC.

The chain has TRBV24-1 and TRBJ2-1, with 7 bases matching TRBD1. CDR1 KGHDR and CDR2 SFDVKD come from the germline V gene. CDR3 length: 14 residues. J was trimmed by 7 bases and V by 4 bases; bases with no gene match: 6. CDR3 in DNA: TGTGCCACCAGTGACCCAGGGGGTTTAAATGAGCAGTTCTTC. Protein product: CATSDPGGLNEQFF.

This clone turned up a few times. The chain uses TRBV10-3 and TRBJ2-1; the match to TRBD2 covers 13 bases. CDR1 and CDR2 (germline): ENHRY, SYGVKD. The junction had 5 bases not matched to a gene; V was cut back by 10 bases and J by 5 bases. This CDR3 contains 14 residues. CDR3 protein: CATRTSGSNNEQFF. The CDR3 nucleotides read TGTGCCACTCGGACTAGCGGGAGTAACAATGAGCAGTTCTTC.

This clone was observed a single time. This CDR3 is CASSYTDQETQYF. DNA for the CDR3: TGTGCCAGCAGTTACACAGACCAAGAGACCCAGTACTTC. The chain links TRBV6-5 to TRBJ2-5; D is uncertain. Trimming removed 2 bases at V and 0 bases at J, with 4 bases between. The germline gives CDR1 MNHEY, CDR2 SVGAGI. The CDR3 runs 13 residues.

The rearrangement joins TRBV12-5 to TRBJ2-2; D is undetermined. Germline V lookup: CDR1 LGHNT, CDR2 FRNRAP. Between the trimmed V and J ends, which lost 8 bases and 1 base, there was a span of 8 bases. The CDR3 is made up of 13 amino acids. CDR3 nucleotides: TGTGCTAGTCAAGTCAGGAACACCGGGGAGCTGTTTTTT. As protein: CASQVRNTGELFF. The full variable domain, with the rest looked up from reference TRBV12-5 and TRBJ2-2, is DARVTQTPRHKVTEMGQEVTMRCQPILGHNTVFWYRQTMMQGLELLAYFRNRAPLDDSGMPKDRFSAEMPDATLATLKIQPSEPRDSAVYFCASQVRNTGELFFGEGSRLTVL.

The rearrangement uses TRBV3-1 (or the pseudogene TRBV3-2) and TRBJ2-5; TRBD1 might be the D (5 bases). V shed 1 base and J shed 4 bases, with 10 bases lying between them. Germline CDR1 is LGHDT and CDR2 is YNNKEL (reference sequence). This CDR3 is built from 14 residues. The chain's CDR3 is CASSQGNRRETQYF. In nucleotides, the CDR3 is TGTGCCAGCAGCCAAGGGAACAGGCGAGAGACCCAGTACTTC.

The chain carries TRBV6-5 and TRBJ1-1; D ambiguous. Per germline, CDR1 MNHEY and CDR2 SVGAGI. The CDR3 runs 14 residues. The V end lost 0 bases, the J end lost 4 bases, and 9 bases lay between the germline ends. CDR3 nucleotide sequence: TGTGCCAGCAGTTACTCGGGGAGGAGCACTGAAGCTTTCTTT. It specifies CASSYSGRSTEAFF.

This clone was observed a few times. This chain connects TRBV6-1 to TRBJ1-3, with D uncertain. The CDR3 totals 17 residues. From germline, CDR1 is MNHNS and CDR2 SASEGT. Trimming removed 1 base from V and 0 bases from J, with 13 bases in between. CDR3 coding DNA: TGTGCCAGCAGTGAAGAGGCGTGGAGCTTCTCTGGAAACACCATATATTTT. Translation: CASSEEAWSFSGNTIYF.

This chain joins TRBV12-3 or TRBV12-4 and TRBJ2-3; maybe TRBD2 (5 bases). The CDR3 length is 13 residues. The V and J ends lost 5 bases and 4 bases respectively, with 10 bases between them. CDR3 residues: CASSTSRADTQYF. The DNA of the CDR3 is TGTGCCAGCAGTACTAGTCGGGCAGATACGCAGTATTTT.